Sequencing of this T cell receptor (beta chain) was carried out in a study of blood T cell repertoires in COVID-19. Data came from immunoSEQ multiplex PCR; TCRdb stores just in-frame clones and leaves some out. Here the sample spans around 130,000 clones, 75% to 85% being singletons. Trimming removed 7 bases from V and 6 bases from J; junction bases left unmatched: 8. The length of the CDR3 is 15 residues. The germline V gene has CDR1 SNHLY and CDR2 FYNNEI. What was sequenced was peripheral blood. This sequence originates from a man older than 75 with acute or convalescent COVID-19. The chain links TRBV2 to TRBJ1-6; 8 nucleotides match TRBD1. The CDR3 region is CASKGTGAPNSPLHF. The CDR3 DNA is TGTGCCAGCAAAGGGACAGGAGCGCCTAATTCACCCCTCCACTTT. Together with reference TRBV2 and TRBJ1-6, the CDR3 gives the full variable domain: EPEVTQTPSHQVTQMGQEVILRCVPISNHLYFYWYRQILGQKVEFLVSFYNNEISEKSEIFDDQFSVERPDGSNFTLKIRSTKLEDSAMYFCASKGTGAPNSPLHFGNGTRLTVT.